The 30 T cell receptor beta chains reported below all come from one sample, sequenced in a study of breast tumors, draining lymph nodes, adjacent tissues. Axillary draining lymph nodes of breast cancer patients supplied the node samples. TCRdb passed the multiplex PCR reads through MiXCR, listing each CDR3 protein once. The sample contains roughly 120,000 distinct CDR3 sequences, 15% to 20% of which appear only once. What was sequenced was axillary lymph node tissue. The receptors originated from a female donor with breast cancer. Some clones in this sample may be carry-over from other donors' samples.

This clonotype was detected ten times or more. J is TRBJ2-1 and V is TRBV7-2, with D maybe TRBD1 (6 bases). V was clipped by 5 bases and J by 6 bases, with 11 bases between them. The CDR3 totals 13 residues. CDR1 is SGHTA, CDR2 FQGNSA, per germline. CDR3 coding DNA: TGTGCCAGCAGCACCGCACAGGGCAATGAGCAGTTCTTC. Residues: CASSTAQGNEQFF.

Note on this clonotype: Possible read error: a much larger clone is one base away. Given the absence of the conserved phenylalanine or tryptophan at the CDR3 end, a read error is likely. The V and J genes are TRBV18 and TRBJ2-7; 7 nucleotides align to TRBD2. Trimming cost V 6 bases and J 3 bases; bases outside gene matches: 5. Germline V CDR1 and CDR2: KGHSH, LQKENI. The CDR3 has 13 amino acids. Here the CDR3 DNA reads TGTGCCAGCTCGGCTAGCGGAAACTACGAGCAGTACTCC. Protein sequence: CASSASGNYEQYS.

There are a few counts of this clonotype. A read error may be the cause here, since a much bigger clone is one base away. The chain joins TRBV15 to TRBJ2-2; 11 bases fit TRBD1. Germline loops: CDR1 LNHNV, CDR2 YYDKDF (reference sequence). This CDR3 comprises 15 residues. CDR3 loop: CATSRRTGGTGEPFF. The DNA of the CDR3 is TGTGCCACCAGCAGGAGGACAGGGGGCACCGGGGAGCCGTTTTTT. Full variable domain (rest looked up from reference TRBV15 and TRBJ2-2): DAMVIQNPRYQVTQFGKPVTLSCSQTLNHNVMYWYQQKSSQAPKLLFHYYDKDFNNEADTPDNFQSRRPNTSFCFLDIRSPGLGDTAMYLCATSRRTGGTGEPFFGEGSRLTVL.

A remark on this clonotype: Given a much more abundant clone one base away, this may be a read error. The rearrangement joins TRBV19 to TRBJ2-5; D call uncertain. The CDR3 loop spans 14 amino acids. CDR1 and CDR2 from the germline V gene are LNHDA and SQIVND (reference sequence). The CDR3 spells CASSTVSPEEAQYF. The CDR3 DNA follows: TGTGCCAGTAGTACTGTCAGCCCGGAAGAGGCCCAGTACTTC.

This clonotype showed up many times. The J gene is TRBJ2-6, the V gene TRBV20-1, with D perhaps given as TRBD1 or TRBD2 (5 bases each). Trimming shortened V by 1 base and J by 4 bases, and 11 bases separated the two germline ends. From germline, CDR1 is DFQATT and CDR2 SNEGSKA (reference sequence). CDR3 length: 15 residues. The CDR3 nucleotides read TGCAGTGCTAGAGTCCAGGGAGACGGGGCCAACGTCCTGACTTTC. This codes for CSARVQGDGANVLTF.

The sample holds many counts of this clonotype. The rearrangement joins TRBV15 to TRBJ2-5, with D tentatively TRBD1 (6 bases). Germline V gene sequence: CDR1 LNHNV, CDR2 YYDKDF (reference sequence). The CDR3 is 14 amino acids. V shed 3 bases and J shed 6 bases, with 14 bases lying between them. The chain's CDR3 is CATSSAGAPKTQYF. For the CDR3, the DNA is TGTGCCACCAGCAGCGCAGGGGCGCCGAAGACCCAGTACTTC. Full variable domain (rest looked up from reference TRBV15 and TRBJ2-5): DAMVIQNPRYQVTQFGKPVTLSCSQTLNHNVMYWYQQKSSQAPKLLFHYYDKDFNNEADTPDNFQSRRPNTSFCFLDIRSPGLGDTAMYLCATSSAGAPKTQYFGPGTRLLVL.

CDR3 region: CASSQPLPGQVFLEQFF. The DNA of the CDR3 is TGTGCCAGCAGCCAACCTCTCCCGGGACAGGTTTTTTTGGAGCAGTTCTTC. The rearrangement links TRBV11-1 to TRBJ2-1; 8 bases are a match to TRBD1. This CDR3 contains 17 residues. V gave up 5 bases and J gave up 10 bases; unmatched junction bases: 19. Germline V lookup: CDR1 SGHAT, CDR2 FQDESV (reference sequence).

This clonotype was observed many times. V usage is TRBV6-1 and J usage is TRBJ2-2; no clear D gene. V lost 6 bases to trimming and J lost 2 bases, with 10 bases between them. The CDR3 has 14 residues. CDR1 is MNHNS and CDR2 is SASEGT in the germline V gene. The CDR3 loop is CASRVLVNTGELFF. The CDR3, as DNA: TGTGCCAGCAGGGTTTTAGTTAACACCGGGGAGCTGTTTTTT.

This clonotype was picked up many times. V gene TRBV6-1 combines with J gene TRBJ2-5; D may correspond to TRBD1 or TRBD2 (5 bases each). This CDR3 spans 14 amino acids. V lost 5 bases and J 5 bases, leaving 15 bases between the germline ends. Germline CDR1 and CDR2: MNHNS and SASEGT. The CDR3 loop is CASSLRDQGETQYF. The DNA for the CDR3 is TGTGCCAGCAGTCTCCGGGACCAAGGCGAGACCCAGTACTTC.

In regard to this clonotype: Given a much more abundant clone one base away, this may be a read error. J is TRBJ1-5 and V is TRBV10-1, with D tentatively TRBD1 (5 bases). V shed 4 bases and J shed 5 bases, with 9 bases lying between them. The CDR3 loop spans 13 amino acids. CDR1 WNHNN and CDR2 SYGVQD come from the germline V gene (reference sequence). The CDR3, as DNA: TGCGCCAGCAGTGGGGGCGGTGATCAGCCCCAGCATTTT. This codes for CASSGGGDQPQHF.

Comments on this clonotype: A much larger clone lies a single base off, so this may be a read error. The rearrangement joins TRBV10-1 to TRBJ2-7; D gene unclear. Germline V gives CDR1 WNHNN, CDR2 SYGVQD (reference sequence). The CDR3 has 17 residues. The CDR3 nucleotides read TGCGCCAGCAGTGAGTCGATCGGTTTTAGAGGCTCCTACGAGCAGCACTTC. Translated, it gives CASSESIGFRGSYEQHF.

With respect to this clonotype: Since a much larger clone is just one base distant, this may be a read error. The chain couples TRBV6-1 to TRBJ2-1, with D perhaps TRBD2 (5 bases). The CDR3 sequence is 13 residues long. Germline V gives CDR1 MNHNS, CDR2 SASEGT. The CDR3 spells CASSSPITAEQVF. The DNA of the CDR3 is TGTGCCAGCAGCTCCCCAATTACAGCGGAGCAGGTCTTC.

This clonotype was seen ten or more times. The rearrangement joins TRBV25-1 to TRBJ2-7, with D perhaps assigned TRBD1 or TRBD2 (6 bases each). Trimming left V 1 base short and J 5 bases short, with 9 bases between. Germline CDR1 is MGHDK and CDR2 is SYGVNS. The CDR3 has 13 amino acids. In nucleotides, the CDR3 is TGTGCCAGCAGTGAATGGGGGGCCCACGAGCAGTACTTC. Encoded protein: CASSEWGAHEQYF.

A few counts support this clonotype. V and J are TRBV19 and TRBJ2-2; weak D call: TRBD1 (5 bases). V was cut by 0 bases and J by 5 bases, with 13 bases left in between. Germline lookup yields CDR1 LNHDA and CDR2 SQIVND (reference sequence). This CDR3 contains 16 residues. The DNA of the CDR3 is TGTGCCAGTAGTATAGATGGCAGGGTAGGGACCGGGGAGCTGTTTTTT. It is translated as CASSIDGRVGTGELFF.

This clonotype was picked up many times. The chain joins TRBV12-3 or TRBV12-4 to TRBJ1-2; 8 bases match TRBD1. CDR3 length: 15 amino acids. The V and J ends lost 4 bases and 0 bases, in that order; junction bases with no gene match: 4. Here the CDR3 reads CASSSGQGPNYGYTF. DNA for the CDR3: TGTGCCAGCAGTTCTGGACAGGGACCTAACTATGGCTACACCTTC.

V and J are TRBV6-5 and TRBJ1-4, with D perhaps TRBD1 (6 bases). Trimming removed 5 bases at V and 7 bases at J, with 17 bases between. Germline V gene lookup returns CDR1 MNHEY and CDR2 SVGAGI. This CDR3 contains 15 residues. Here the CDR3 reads CASSPRTRGLEKLFF. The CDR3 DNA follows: TGTGCCAGCAGTCCCCGGACGCGGGGGCTTGAAAAACTGTTTTTT.

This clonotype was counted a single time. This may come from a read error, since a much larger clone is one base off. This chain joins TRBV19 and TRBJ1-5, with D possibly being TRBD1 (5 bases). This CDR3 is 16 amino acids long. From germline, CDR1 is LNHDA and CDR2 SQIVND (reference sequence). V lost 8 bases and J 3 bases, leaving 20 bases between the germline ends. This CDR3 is CASCRQGTWVNQPQHF. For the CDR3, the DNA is TGTGCCAGTTGTCGGCAGGGTACTTGGGTCAATCAGCCCCAGCATTTT. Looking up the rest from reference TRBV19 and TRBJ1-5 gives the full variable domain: DGGITQSPKYLFRKEGQNVTLSCEQNLNHDAMYWYRQDPGQGLRLIYYSQIVNDFQKGDIAEGYSVSREKKESFPLTVTSAQKNPTAFYLCASCRQGTWVNQPQHFGDGTRLSIL.

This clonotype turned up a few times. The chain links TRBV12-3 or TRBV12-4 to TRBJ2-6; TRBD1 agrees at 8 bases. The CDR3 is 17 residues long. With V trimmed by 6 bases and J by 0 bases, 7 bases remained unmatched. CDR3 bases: TGTGCCAGCAGAACCGGACAGGGCGTCTCTGGGGCCAACGTCCTGACTTTC. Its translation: CASRTGQGVSGANVLTF.

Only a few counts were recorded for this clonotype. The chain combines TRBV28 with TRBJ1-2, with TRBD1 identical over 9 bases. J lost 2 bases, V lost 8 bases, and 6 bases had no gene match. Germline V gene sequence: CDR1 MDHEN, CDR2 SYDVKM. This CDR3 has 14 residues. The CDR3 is CASQGTGMNYGYTF. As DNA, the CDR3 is TGTGCCAGCCAGGGGACAGGGATGAACTATGGCTACACCTTC.

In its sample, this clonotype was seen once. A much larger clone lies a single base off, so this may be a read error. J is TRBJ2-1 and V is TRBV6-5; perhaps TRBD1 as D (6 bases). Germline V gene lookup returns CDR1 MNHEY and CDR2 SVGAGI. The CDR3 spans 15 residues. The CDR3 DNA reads TGTGCCAGCAGTAGAACAGGGTTGGGGAACAATGAGCAGTCCTTC. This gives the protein CASSRTGLGNNEQSF.

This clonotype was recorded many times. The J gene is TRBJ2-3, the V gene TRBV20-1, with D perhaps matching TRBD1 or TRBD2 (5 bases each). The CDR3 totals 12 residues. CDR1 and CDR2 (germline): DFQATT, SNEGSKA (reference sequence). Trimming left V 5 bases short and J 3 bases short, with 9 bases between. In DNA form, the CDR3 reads TGCAGTGCTCCGGGACGTACAGATACGCAGTATTTT. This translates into CSAPGRTDTQYF.

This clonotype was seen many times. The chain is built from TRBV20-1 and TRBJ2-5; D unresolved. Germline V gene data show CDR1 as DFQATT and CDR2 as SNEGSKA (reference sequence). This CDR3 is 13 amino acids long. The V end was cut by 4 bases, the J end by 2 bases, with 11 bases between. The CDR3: CSANPDFQETQYF. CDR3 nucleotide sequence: TGCAGTGCTAATCCCGACTTTCAAGAGACCCAGTACTTC.

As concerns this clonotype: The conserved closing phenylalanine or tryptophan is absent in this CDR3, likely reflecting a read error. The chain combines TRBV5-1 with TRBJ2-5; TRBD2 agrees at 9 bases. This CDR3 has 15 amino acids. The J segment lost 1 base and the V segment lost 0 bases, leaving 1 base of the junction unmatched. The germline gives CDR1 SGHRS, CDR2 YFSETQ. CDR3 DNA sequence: TGCGCCAGCAGCTTGGTTAGCGGGGGCCAAGAGACCCAGTACCTC. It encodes CASSLVSGGQETQYL.

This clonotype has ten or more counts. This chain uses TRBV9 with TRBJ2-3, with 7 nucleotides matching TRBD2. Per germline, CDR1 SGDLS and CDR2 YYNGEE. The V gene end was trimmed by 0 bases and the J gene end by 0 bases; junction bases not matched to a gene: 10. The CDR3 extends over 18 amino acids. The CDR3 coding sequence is TGTGCCAGCAGCGTAGACTACGGGGGGTCTATTAGCACAGATACGCAGTATTTT. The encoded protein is CASSVDYGGSISTDTQYF.

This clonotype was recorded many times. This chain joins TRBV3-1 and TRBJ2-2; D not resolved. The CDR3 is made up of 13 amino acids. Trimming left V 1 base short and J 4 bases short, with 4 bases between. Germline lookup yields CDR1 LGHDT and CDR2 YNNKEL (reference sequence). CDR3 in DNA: TGTGCCAGCAGCCAAGTGGTCACCGGGGAGCTGTTTTTT. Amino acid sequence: CASSQVVTGELFF.

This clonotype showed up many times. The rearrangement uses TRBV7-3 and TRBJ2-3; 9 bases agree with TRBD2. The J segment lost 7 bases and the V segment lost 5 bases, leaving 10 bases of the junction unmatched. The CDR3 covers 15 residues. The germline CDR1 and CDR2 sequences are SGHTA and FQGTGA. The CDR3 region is CASSPLSGGYNTQYF. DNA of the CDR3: TGTGCCAGCAGCCCCTTAAGCGGGGGGTATAATACGCAGTATTTT.

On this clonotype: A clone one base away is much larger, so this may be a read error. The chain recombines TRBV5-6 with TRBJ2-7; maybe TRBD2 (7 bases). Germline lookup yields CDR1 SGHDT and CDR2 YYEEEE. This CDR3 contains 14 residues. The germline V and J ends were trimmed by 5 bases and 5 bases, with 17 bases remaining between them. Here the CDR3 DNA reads TGTGCCAGCAGACTCCGGGGGGCGGGCCACGAGCAGTACTTC. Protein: CASRLRGAGHEQYF. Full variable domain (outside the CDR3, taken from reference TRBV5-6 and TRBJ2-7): DAGVTQSPTHLIKTRGQQVTLRCSPKSGHDTVSWYQQALGQGPQFIFQYYEEEERQRGNFPDRFSGHQFPNYSSELNVNALLLGDSALYLCASRLRGAGHEQYFGPGTRLTVT.

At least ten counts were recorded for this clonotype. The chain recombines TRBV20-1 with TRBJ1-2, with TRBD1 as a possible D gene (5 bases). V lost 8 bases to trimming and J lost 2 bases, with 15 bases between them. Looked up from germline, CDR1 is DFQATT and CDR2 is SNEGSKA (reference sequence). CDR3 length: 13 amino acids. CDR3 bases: TGCAGTCCCGGGGGTGGCGAAAACTATGGCTACACCTTC. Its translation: CSPGGGENYGYTF.

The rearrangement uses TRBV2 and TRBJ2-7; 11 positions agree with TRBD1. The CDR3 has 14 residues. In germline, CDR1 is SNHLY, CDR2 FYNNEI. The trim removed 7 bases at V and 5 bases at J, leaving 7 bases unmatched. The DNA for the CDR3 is TGTGCCAGCACGGGGACAGGGGGGGTCCACGAGCAGTACTTC. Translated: CASTGTGGVHEQYF.

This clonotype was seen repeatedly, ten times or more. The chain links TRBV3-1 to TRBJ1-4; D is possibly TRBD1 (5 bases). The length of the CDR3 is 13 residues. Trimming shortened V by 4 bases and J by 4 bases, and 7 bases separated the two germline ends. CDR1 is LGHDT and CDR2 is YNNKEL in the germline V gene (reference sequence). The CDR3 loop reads CASSRGGNEKLFF. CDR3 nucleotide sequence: TGTGCCAGCAGCCGGGGGGGTAATGAAAAACTGTTTTTT. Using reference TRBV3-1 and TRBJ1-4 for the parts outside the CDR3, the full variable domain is DTAVSQTPKYLVTQMGNDKSIKCEQNLGHDTMYWYKQDSKKFLKIMFSYNNKELIINETVPNRFSPKSPDKAHLNLHINSLELGDSAVYFCASSRGGNEKLFFGSGTQLSVL.